These 27 T cell receptor beta chains originate from one sample sequenced in a study of quantifying T cell responses using KT2 cells. Study details: TCR alpha and beta constant-region primers primed reverse transcription of RNA.

A single-stranded UMI oligo with SP2 sequence was ligated to cDNA 3' ends. An equimolar mix of RC1.1 and RC1.2 primed the beta chain across TRBC1 and TRBC2. TCRdb re-derived calls from the UMI-ligation and nested PCR reads in MiXCR, one entry per CDR3 protein. The sample gives around 56,000 distinct CDR3 sequences, 12% of which show up once; roughly 9% is in the top ten. Specimen: PBMCs spiked with cells of the T cell clone KT2. Receptors originate from a human donor.

The V gene is TRBV12-3 or TRBV12-4, the J gene TRBJ1-5, with 10 bases aligning to TRBD1. This CDR3 has 20 residues. The junction had 15 bases not matched to a gene; V was cut back by 4 bases and J by 0 bases. The CDR3 bases are TGTGCCAGCAGTTCCCGGACAGGGGGATACCTATCCTATAGCAATCAGCCCCAGCATTTT. It codes for CASSSRTGGYLSYSNQPQHF.

This clonotype was seen at least ten times. This rearrangement joins TRBV20-1 to TRBJ2-3; D gene unclear. The CDR3 is 15 amino acids. Germline V gives CDR1 DFQATT, CDR2 SNEGSKA (reference sequence). The V gene lost 0 bases and the J gene lost 2 bases, with 12 bases spanning the gap. CDR3 residues: CSARDEAGPTDTQYF. CDR3 nucleotide sequence: TGCAGTGCTAGAGACGAAGCCGGCCCCACAGATACGCAGTATTTT.

This chain joins TRBV7-9 and TRBJ2-7; D is unresolved. Germline CDR1 is SEHNR and CDR2 is FQNEAQ (reference sequence). The CDR3 consists of 13 residues. V lost 0 bases, J lost 4 bases, and 7 bases lay in between. CDR3 DNA: TGTGCCAGCAGCTTAGCGGCCGGGTACGAGCAGTACTTC. It codes for CASSLAAGYEQYF.

The chain combines TRBV12-3 or TRBV12-4 with TRBJ2-6; TRBD1 is a possible D gene (5 bases). Trimming pared 5 bases from V and 0 bases from J, leaving 8 bases between. The CDR3 sequence is 15 residues long. The CDR3 nucleotides are TGTGCCAGCAGTCCTGACAGCTCTGGGGCCAACGTCCTGACTTTC. This translates into CASSPDSSGANVLTF.

This rearrangement joins TRBV6-4 to TRBJ2-1; no definite D call. This CDR3 has 15 amino acids. Per the germline V gene, CDR1 is MRHNA and CDR2 is SNTAGT. Trimming left V 6 bases short and J 0 bases short, with 12 bases between. The CDR3 bases are TGTGCCAGCAGCCCAACAAGGAGCTCCTACAATGAGCAGTTCTTC. Its protein is CASSPTRSSYNEQFF.

This clonotype has just a few counts. The DNA for the CDR3 is TGTGCCAGCAGTGAGAGAGGGAGCGCCAATTCACCCCTCCACTTT. Translation: CASSERGSANSPLHF. The genes are TRBV6-1 and TRBJ1-6; D gene ambiguous. Trimming pared 3 bases from V and 7 bases from J, leaving 13 bases between. CDR1 is MNHNS and CDR2 is SASEGT in the germline V gene. The CDR3 extends over 15 amino acids.

This clonotype turned up a few times. The chain is built from TRBV2 and TRBJ1-2; the D gene is possibly TRBD1 (5 bases). The CDR3 extends over 14 amino acids. CDR1 and CDR2 (germline): SNHLY, FYNNEI. Trimming took 3 bases from V and 8 from J, leaving 16 bases between them. CDR3 coding DNA: TGTGCCAGCAGTGATCGGGGTCAGGGCGGCGGCTACACCTTC. This translates into CASSDRGQGGGYTF.

This clonotype was picked up a small number of times. This rearrangement joins TRBV2 to TRBJ1-5; no clear D. Germline loops: CDR1 SNHLY, CDR2 FYNNEI. V was cut by 8 bases and J by 1 base, with 30 bases left in between. The CDR3 runs to 20 residues. The CDR3 here is CASLPSVWVPSLTSNQPQHF. The CDR3, as DNA: TGTGCCAGCCTCCCTAGTGTATGGGTCCCCTCTTTAACGAGCAATCAGCCCCAGCATTTT.

The V and J genes are TRBV7-2 and TRBJ1-5; D is ambiguous. This CDR3 spans 14 amino acids. Trimming took off 6 bases at V and 0 bases at J, with 9 bases between the two ends. The germline V gene has CDR1 SGHTA and CDR2 FQGNSA. The CDR3 sequence is CASRSEHSNQPQHF. The CDR3, as DNA: TGTGCCAGCAGATCGGAACATAGCAATCAGCCCCAGCATTTT.

This clonotype showed up just a few times. CDR3 coding DNA: TGTGCCAGCAGTTTGACCGGGATCACTGAAGCTTTCTTT. This encodes CASSLTGITEAFF. This rearrangement joins TRBV27 to TRBJ1-1; D remains ambiguous. Looked up from germline, CDR1 is MNHEY and CDR2 is SMNVEV (reference sequence). Trimming left V 3 bases short and J 4 bases short, with 9 bases between. The length of the CDR3 is 13 residues.

The chain carries TRBV6-5 and TRBJ2-7, with 9 bases fitting TRBD1. Germline CDR1 MNHEY, CDR2 SVGAGI. Trimming took 5 bases from V and 6 from J; bases not matched to a gene: 8. This CDR3 has 14 amino acids. The CDR3 sequence is CASSRTGVVSEQYF. In nucleotides, the CDR3 is TGTGCCAGCAGTCGGACAGGGGTCGTCAGCGAGCAGTACTTC.

The sample holds many counts of this clonotype. V is TRBV4-2 and J is TRBJ2-1, with TRBD2 matching over 14 bases. V lost 0 bases and J lost 8; bases outside the gene matches: 6. The CDR3 runs 17 residues. The V gene's germline CDR1 is LGHNA and CDR2 YNFKEQ. The CDR3, as DNA: TGTGCCAGCAGCCAAGATAAGGGGACTAGCGGGAGCGATGAGCAGTTCTTC. It codes for CASSQDKGTSGSDEQFF.

This rearrangement joins TRBV7-9 to TRBJ2-2; D ambiguous. CDR3 length: 13 amino acids. Germline V CDR1 and CDR2: SEHNR, FQNEAQ (reference sequence). Trimming shortened V by 1 base and J by 3 bases, and 3 bases separated the two germline ends. The CDR3 protein is CASSLVDTGELFF. DNA of the CDR3: TGTGCCAGCAGCTTAGTAGACACCGGGGAGCTGTTTTTT.

The chain recombines TRBV19 with TRBJ2-5, with D possibly TRBD1 on 6 matching bases. V lost 5 bases to trimming and J lost 4 bases, with 11 bases between them. Germline V gene data show CDR1 as LNHDA and CDR2 as SQIVND (reference sequence). This CDR3 is 13 amino acids long. The CDR3 sequence: CASSSLGGETQYF. CDR3 nucleotides: TGTGCCAGTAGTTCCCTAGGGGGAGAGACCCAGTACTTC.

This chain links TRBV20-1 with TRBJ1-4; D call uncertain. Germline CDR1 DFQATT, CDR2 SNEGSKA (reference sequence). V was cut by 1 base and J by 8 bases, with 5 bases left in between. CDR3 length equals 11 residues. CDR3 sequence (DNA): TGCAGTGCTAGAGGGGAGGAAAAACTGTTTTTT. Its protein is CSARGEEKLFF.

There are many counts of this clonotype. The V gene is TRBV20-1, the J gene TRBJ1-6, with 9 nucleotides matching TRBD1. V was clipped by 1 base and J by 9 bases; unmatched bases: 4. CDR1 is DFQATT and CDR2 is SNEGSKA in the germline V gene (reference sequence). The CDR3 contains 14 residues. The CDR3 DNA follows: TGCAGTGCTAGAGTACAGGGGGCTGTTTCACCCCTCCACTTT. This encodes CSARVQGAVSPLHF.

The V and J genes are TRBV9 and TRBJ2-5; TRBD2 agrees at 7 bases. Germline loops: CDR1 SGDLS, CDR2 YYNGEE. CDR3 length: 15 amino acids. Trimming at V came to 2 bases and at J to 3 bases, leaving 7 bases not matched to a gene. CDR3: CASSVTAGNKETQYF. The CDR3 DNA is TGTGCCAGCAGCGTGACAGCGGGGAATAAAGAGACCCAGTACTTC.

The rearrangement uses TRBV20-1 and TRBJ2-5; 10 bases are a match to TRBD2. Germline CDR1 DFQATT, CDR2 SNEGSKA (reference sequence). CDR3 length: 12 amino acids. V lost 8 bases to trimming and J lost 2 bases; unmatched junction nucleotides: 2. CDR3 protein: CSSLAGQETQYF. The CDR3, as DNA: TGCAGTTCACTAGCGGGACAAGAGACCCAGTACTTC.

Many counts were recorded for this clonotype. The chain combines TRBV29-1 with TRBJ2-3, with D possibly TRBD2 on 6 matching bases. From germline, CDR1 is SQVTM and CDR2 ANQGSEA. The V end lost 7 bases, the J end lost 1 base, and 12 bases lay between the germline ends. The CDR3 is made up of 13 amino acids. The CDR3 protein is CSAEEGGTDTQYF. CDR3 nucleotide sequence: TGCAGCGCTGAGGAGGGCGGCACAGATACGCAGTATTTT.

The V and J genes are TRBV21-1 and TRBJ1-1; the listed D gene, TRBD1, was not tested against the DNA. TRBV21-1 is a pseudogene segment. The CDR3 runs 14 residues. The CDR3 region is CASSPLQANTEAFF. DNA of the CDR3: TGTGCCAGCAGCCCCTTACAGGCGAACACTGAAGCTTTCTTT.

This clonotype has a handful of counts. The rearrangement uses TRBV12-3 or TRBV12-4 and TRBJ1-5, with no clear D. CDR3 length: 11 residues. Trimming took off 3 bases at V and 6 bases at J, with 3 bases between the two ends. The CDR3 loop is CASSFGQPQHF. CDR3 in DNA: TGTGCCAGCAGTTTTGGTCAGCCCCAGCATTTT.

This clonotype occurred a few times. The V and J genes are TRBV6-5 and TRBJ1-1, with 8 bases aligning to TRBD1. The CDR3 consists of 19 residues. V lost 2 bases to trimming and J lost 0 bases; unmatched junction nucleotides: 14. The germline V gene has CDR1 MNHEY and CDR2 SVGAGI. CDR3: CASSYLQTWQGAMNTEAFF. The CDR3 nucleotides read TGTGCCAGCAGTTACCTCCAAACTTGGCAGGGGGCTATGAACACTGAAGCTTTCTTT.

This clonotype occurred a few times. The genes are TRBV21-1 and TRBJ2-7; the table's TRBD1 call for D was not verified on the DNA. TRBV21-1 corresponds to a pseudogene. There are 14 residues in the CDR3. The DNA for the CDR3 is TGTGCCAGCAGCAAAGCGCAAACAGGGGGCGAGCAGTACTTC. Encoded protein: CASSKAQTGGEQYF.

This chain's CDR3 is CASSRGQQETQYF. CDR3 in DNA: TGTGCCAGCTCGCGGGGCCAACAAGAGACCCAGTACTTC. The rearrangement joins TRBV18 to TRBJ2-5, with D maybe TRBD2 (6 bases). The CDR3 sequence is 13 residues long. Trimming cost V 6 bases and J 2 bases, with 10 bases left between them. Germline-derived CDR1 and CDR2 are KGHSH and LQKENI.

This clonotype was recorded a few times. The chain joins TRBV7-2 to TRBJ1-2; 10 positions match TRBD1. CDR1 and CDR2 from the germline V gene are SGHTA and FQGNSA. The CDR3 sequence is 14 residues long. The junction had 3 bases not matched to a gene; V was cut back by 4 bases and J by 4 bases. CDR3: CASSSRDRGYGYTF. The CDR3 region has the DNA TGTGCCAGCAGCTCCCGGGACAGGGGCTATGGCTACACCTTC.

The genes are TRBV5-4 and TRBJ2-1; D is unresolved. CDR1 SGHNT and CDR2 YYREEE come from the germline V gene (reference sequence). The CDR3 is 14 amino acids. Trimming took off 2 bases at V and 1 base at J, with 7 bases between the two ends. The CDR3, as DNA: TGTGCCAGCAGCTTACTAAATTCCTACAATGAGCAGTTCTTC. Translated, it gives CASSLLNSYNEQFF.

J is TRBJ2-3 and V is TRBV20-1; 7 positions match TRBD2. The germline gives CDR1 DFQATT, CDR2 SNEGSKA (reference sequence). The CDR3 length is 12 residues. The V segment lost 5 bases and the J segment 6 bases; nucleotides outside the gene matches: 5. In DNA form, the CDR3 reads TGCAGTGCTGGCAGGGAGGGGGATACGCAGTATTTT. Translating it yields CSAGREGDTQYF.